This T cell receptor beta chain originates from a study of shared T cell receptors in the human thymus. Generated by immunoSEQ multiplex PCR, the TCRdb table keeps only in-frame clones and is missing some. Of more than 550,000 clones listed, approximately 85% are singletons. Germline lookup yields CDR1 LGHNT and CDR2 FRNRAP. After removal of 7 bases from V and 0 bases from J, the junction contained 10 bases not matched to a gene. The CDR3 is 17 residues long. Another study also made use of these data, one on human thymus T cells. That source adds: Donors were healthy Finnish infants having corrective surgery for congenital heart defects. From resections taken during corrective heart surgery, the thymus tissue was obtained. Biased V and J segment usage appeared in thymus and peripheral blood. Unrelated individuals reportedly shared highly overlapping thymic TCR repertoires.

This clonotype was obtained from a girl in the first two years of life with a congenital heart defect. The sequenced material came from thymocytes. The chain combines TRBV12-5 with TRBJ1-5, with 9 bases that match TRBD1. CDR3 sequence reads: CASALQGAGYSNQPQHF. DNA for the CDR3: TGTGCTAGTGCCCTACAGGGGGCCGGTTATAGCAATCAGCCCCAGCATTTT.